This T cell receptor beta chain was observed in a study of beta chain features in type 1 diabetes. Whole-study findings and limits: TCRB CDR3s from Type 1 diabetes patients were moderately but significantly shorter in all four CD4+ subsets. Reduced insertions and increased deletions marked VDJ junctions in type 1 diabetes patients. The naive, central memory and Treg TCRB repertoires looked more alike in patients than they did in healthy donors.

Trimming left V 7 bases short and J 1 base short, with 13 bases between. Looked up from germline, CDR1 is SQVTM and CDR2 is ANQGSEA. The CDR3 has 13 amino acids. Every isolated RNA sample was fully reverse transcribed, so sequencing captured expressed TCRB transcripts. Libraries were prepared by immunoSEQ multiplex PCR; TCRdb keeps only in-frame clonotypes and omits some of them. The sample includes some 270,000 clones, approximately 10% of them seen just once. Points on this clone: Its antigen remains unknown.

V and J are TRBV29-1 and TRBJ1-1; tentatively, D is TRBD1 (5 bases). The sample comprised naive CD4+ T cells from blood. The receptor comes from a man aged 25-40 years with type 1 diabetes. CDR3 DNA sequence: TGCAGCGCCGTGGGACTGCCGAACACTGAAGCTTTCTTT. It codes for CSAVGLPNTEAFF.